A selection of T cell receptor beta chains follows, all from one sample in a study of T cells of healthy individuals. From the 5' RACE reads, TCRdb called clonotypes with MiXCR, one entry per CDR3 protein. The repertoire holds roughly 87,000 distinct CDR3 sequences, under 20% seen once, with more than 5.5% in the top ten. The receptors were gathered from a human donor in good health. The CDR3 runs from the conserved cysteine through the conserved F or W. Each record gives: J gene, V gene, D gene, clone size, CDR3 protein, CDR3 DNA. D genes are given only for firm matches. For some rows the clone size is stated as once, few or many, or as a class when expanded; others skip it.

>TRBJ2-1|TRBV20-1|TRBD2|.
CSAERDSYNEQFF
TGCAGTGCCGAGCGGGACTCCTACAATGAGCAGTTCTTC
>TRBJ2-3|TRBV20-1|.|few
CSASSRWTATDTQYF
TGCAGTGCTAGTTCTCGATGGACTGCCACAGATACGCAGTATTTT
>TRBJ2-3|TRBV5-1|TRBD2|many
CASRPSGGTAGTQYF
TGCGCCAGCAGGCCGAGCGGGGGGACCGCGGGGACGCAGTATTTT
>TRBJ2-2|TRBV6-2/TRBV6-3|.|.
CASSRDGKTGELFF
TGTGCCAGCAGCCGGGACGGAAAAACCGGGGAGCTGTTTTTT
>TRBJ2-7|TRBV28|.|few
CASMSRWTLPYEQYF
TGTGCCAGCATGAGCCGATGGACGTTACCCTACGAGCAGTACTTC
>TRBJ2-5|TRBV20-1|.|.
CSAPSRGKGETQYF
TGCAGTGCTCCCTCTCGCGGGAAAGGAGAGACCCAGTACTTC
>TRBJ2-1|TRBV15|.|few
CATSWDGNEQFF
TGTGCCACCAGCTGGGATGGGAACGAGCAGTTCTTC
>TRBJ2-5|TRBV5-1|TRBD2|many
CASRELAGRETQYF
TGCGCCAGCAGAGAACTAGCGGGACGAGAGACCCAGTACTTC
>TRBJ2-1|TRBV19|.|few
CASSMGKGSLDEQFF
TGTGCCAGTAGTATGGGTAAAGGGTCGCTCGATGAGCAGTTCTTC
>TRBJ1-1|TRBV28|TRBD1|many
CASSLTVSGTGNTEAFF
TGTGCCAGCAGTTTAACCGTTTCCGGGACAGGGAACACTGAAGCTTTCTTT
>TRBJ1-1|TRBV27|TRBD1|.
CASRGGRGMNTEAFF
TGTGCCAGCAGAGGGGGCAGGGGCATGAACACTGAAGCTTTCTTT
>TRBJ2-7|TRBV20-1|.|.
CSASDPSSYEQYF
TGCAGTGCTAGTGACCCCAGCTCCTACGAGCAGTACTTC
>TRBJ2-7|TRBV20-1|.|.
CSARRRDEQYF
TGCAGTGCTAGACGCCGCGACGAGCAGTACTTC
>TRBJ2-1|TRBV28|TRBD2|.
CASSFAGLAGDEQFF
TGTGCCAGCAGTTTCGCCGGACTAGCGGGAGATGAGCAGTTCTTC
>TRBJ2-2|TRBV4-2|TRBD2|few
CASSPQAGGATGELFF
TGTGCCAGCAGCCCACAGGCGGGGGGGGCGACCGGGGAGCTGTTTTTT
>TRBJ2-7|TRBV5-5|.|few
CASSLTGEVSYEQYF
TGTGCCAGCAGCTTGACAGGGGAGGTTTCCTACGAGCAGTACTTC
>TRBJ2-1|TRBV4-1|TRBD2|.
CASSPLTSGLNEQFF
TGCGCCAGCAGCCCCCTGACTAGCGGGCTCAATGAGCAGTTCTTC
>TRBJ2-7|TRBV28|.|many
CASSFSRVPSYEQYF
TGTGCCAGCAGTTTTTCCAGGGTGCCCTCCTACGAGCAGTACTTC
>TRBJ2-4|TRBV19|TRBD1|few
CASSRGGGTGIWAKNIQYF
TGTGCCAGCAGTAGGGGGGGCGGGACAGGGATTTGGGCCAAAAACATTCAGTACTTC
>TRBJ2-7|TRBV2|.|.
CASSHPTAEEYEQYF
TGTGCCAGCAGTCACCCGACTGCGGAAGAATACGAGCAGTACTTC
>TRBJ2-6|TRBV6-1|.|few
CASSEAGTANVLTF
TGTGCCAGCAGTGAAGCTGGGACGGCCAACGTCCTGACTTTC
>TRBJ2-2|TRBV24-1|TRBD1|.
CATGTGVGELFF
TGTGCCACCGGGACAGGGGTCGGGGAGCTGTTTTTT
>TRBJ2-5|TRBV3-1|.|few
CASSQHYERSF
TGTGCCAGCAGCCAACACTACGAACGTTCATTC